These 6 T cell receptor beta chains share one sample of origin, sequenced in a study of neurological immune-mediated disorders. Time point of the sample: technical triplicate 2. TCRdb re-called the 5' RACE reads with MiXCR, one entry per CDR3 protein. The profile covers about 59,000 distinct CDR3 sequences, with 20% to 30% appearing a single time and about 4.5% taken by the ten largest. Sequenced sample: PBMCs. Every receptor here comes from a man aged 55 to 70 with HTLV-1-associated myelopathy (HAM/TSP).

This clonotype was found a few times. The chain couples TRBV12-3 or TRBV12-4 to TRBJ1-2; D is undetermined. The V and J ends lost 3 bases and 1 base respectively, with 6 bases between them. The CDR3 runs to 13 residues. The CDR3: CASSFGNNYGYTF. Written as DNA, the CDR3 is TGTGCCAGCAGTTTTGGCAATAACTATGGCTACACCTTC.

There are many counts of this clonotype. V usage is TRBV5-1 and J usage is TRBJ1-1; tentatively, D is TRBD1 (5 bases). Germline values: CDR1 SGHRS, CDR2 YFSETQ. Trimming took 4 bases from V and 3 from J, leaving 13 bases between them. This CDR3 has 14 amino acids. This CDR3 is CASSHRGGDTEAFF. The CDR3 DNA reads as TGCGCCAGCAGCCACCGGGGGGGTGACACTGAAGCTTTCTTT.

V is TRBV15 and J is TRBJ1-6, with D unclear. The CDR3 runs 15 residues. CDR1 is LNHNV, CDR2 YYDKDF, per germline (reference sequence). With 0 bases removed from V and 7 bases from J, the gap between germline ends came to 10 bases. The CDR3 is CATSRDVTENSPLHF. The CDR3 coding sequence is TGTGCCACCAGCAGAGATGTTACAGAAAATTCACCCCTCCACTTT.

This clonotype was counted ten times or more. A read error is likely, as this CDR3 ends without the conserved phenylalanine or tryptophan. The chain links TRBV7-2 to TRBJ2-7, with D possibly being TRBD2 (5 bases). Germline CDR1 reads SGHTA; CDR2 reads FQGNSA. V was clipped by 5 bases and J by 7 bases, with 15 bases between them. The CDR3 totals 13 residues. CDR3 loop: CASSPGGGREQYS. CDR3 DNA sequence: TGTGCCAGCAGCCCCGGAGGAGGACGAGAGCAGTACTCC.

This clonotype was detected a few times. The J gene is TRBJ1-1, the V gene TRBV29-1, with a possible D match to TRBD1 (5 bases). The germline V gene has CDR1 SQVTM and CDR2 ANQGSEA. Trimming cost V 7 bases and J 0 bases, with 15 bases left between them. The CDR3 covers 14 residues. The CDR3 reads CSGASGRLNTEAFF. Here the CDR3 DNA reads TGCAGCGGGGCATCAGGGAGATTGAACACTGAAGCTTTCTTT.

This clonotype showed up just a few times. The chain is built from TRBV20-1 and TRBJ2-7, with D possibly TRBD1 on 6 matching bases. The CDR3 loop spans 14 amino acids. The germline V and J ends were trimmed by 0 bases and 3 bases, with 12 bases remaining between them. Germline-derived CDR1 and CDR2 are DFQATT and SNEGSKA (reference sequence). The CDR3 spells CSAREADRGYEQYF. The DNA for the CDR3 is TGCAGTGCTAGAGAGGCGGACAGAGGCTACGAGCAGTACTTC.